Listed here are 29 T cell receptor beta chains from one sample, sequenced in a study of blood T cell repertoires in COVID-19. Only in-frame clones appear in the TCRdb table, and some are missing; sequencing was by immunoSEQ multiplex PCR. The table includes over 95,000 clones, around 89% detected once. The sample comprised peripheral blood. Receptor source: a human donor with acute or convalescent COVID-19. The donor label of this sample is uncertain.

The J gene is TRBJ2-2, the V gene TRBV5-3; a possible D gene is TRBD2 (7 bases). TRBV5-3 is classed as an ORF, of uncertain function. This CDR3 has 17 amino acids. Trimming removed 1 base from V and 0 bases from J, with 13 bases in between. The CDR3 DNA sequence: TGTGCCAGAAGCTTGATCGGGGGGCGAGCGAACACCGGGGAGCTGTTTTTT. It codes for CARSLIGGRANTGELFF.

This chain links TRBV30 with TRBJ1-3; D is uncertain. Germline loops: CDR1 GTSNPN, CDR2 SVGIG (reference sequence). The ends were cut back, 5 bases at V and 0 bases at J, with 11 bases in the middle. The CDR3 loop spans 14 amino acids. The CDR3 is CAWGLWSSGNTIYF. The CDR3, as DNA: TGTGCCTGGGGGTTATGGAGCTCTGGAAACACCATATATTTT.

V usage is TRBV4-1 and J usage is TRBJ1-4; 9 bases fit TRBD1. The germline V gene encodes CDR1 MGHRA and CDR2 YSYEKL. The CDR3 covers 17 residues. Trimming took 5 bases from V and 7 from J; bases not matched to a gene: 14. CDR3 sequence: CASSTRVGDRVGEKLFF. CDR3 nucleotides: TGCGCCAGCAGCACCCGAGTTGGGGACAGGGTCGGTGAAAAACTGTTTTTT.

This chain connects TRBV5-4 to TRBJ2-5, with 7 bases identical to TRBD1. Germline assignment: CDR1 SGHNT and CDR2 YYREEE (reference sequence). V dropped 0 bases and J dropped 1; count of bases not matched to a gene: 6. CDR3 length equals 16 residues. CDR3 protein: CASSLDLQGRQETQYF. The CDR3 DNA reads TGTGCCAGCAGCTTGGACTTACAGGGGCGCCAAGAGACCCAGTACTTC.

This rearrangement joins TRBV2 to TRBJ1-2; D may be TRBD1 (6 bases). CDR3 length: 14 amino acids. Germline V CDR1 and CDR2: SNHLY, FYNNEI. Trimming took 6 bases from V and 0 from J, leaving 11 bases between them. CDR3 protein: CASRRTETNYGYTF. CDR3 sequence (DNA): TGTGCCAGCAGAAGGACAGAGACTAACTATGGCTACACCTTC. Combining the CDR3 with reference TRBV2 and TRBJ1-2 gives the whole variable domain EPEVTQTPSHQVTQMGQEVILRCVPISNHLYFYWYRQILGQKVEFLVSFYNNEISEKSEIFDDQFSVERPDGSNFTLKIRSTKLEDSAMYFCASRRTETNYGYTFGSGTRLTVV.

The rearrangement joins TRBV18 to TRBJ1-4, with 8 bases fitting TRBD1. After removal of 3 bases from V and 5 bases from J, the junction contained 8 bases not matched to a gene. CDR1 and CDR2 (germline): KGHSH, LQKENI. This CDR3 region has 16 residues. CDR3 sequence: CASSPPSGTGNEKLFF. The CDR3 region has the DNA TGTGCCAGCTCACCTCCATCCGGGACAGGAAATGAAAAACTGTTTTTT.

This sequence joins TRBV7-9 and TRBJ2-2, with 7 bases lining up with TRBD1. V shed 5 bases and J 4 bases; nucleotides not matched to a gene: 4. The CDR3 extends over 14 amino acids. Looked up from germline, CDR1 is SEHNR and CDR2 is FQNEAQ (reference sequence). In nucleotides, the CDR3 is TGTGCCAGCAGCCACAGGGGAATCACCGGGGAGCTGTTTTTT. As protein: CASSHRGITGELFF.

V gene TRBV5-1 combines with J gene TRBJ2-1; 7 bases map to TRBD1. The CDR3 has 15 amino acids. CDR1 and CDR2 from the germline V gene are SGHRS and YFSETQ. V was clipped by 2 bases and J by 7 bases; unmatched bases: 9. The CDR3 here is CASSFGAIQGNEQFF. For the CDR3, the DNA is TGCGCCAGCAGCTTTGGAGCCATACAGGGGAATGAGCAGTTCTTC.

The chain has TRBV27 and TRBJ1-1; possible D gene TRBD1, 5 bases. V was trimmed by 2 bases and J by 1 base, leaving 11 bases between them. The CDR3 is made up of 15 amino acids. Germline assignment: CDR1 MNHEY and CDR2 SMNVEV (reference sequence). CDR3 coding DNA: TGTGCCAGCAGTTTAGCTCATAGGGGGAACACTGAAGCTTTCTTT. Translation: CASSLAHRGNTEAFF.

In DNA form, the CDR3 reads TGCGCCAGCAGCTTTACAGGGGGCGGACAGCCCCAGCATTTT. Amino acid sequence: CASSFTGGGQPQHF. V usage is TRBV5-1 and J usage is TRBJ1-5; the match to TRBD1 covers 9 bases. The V gene end was trimmed by 2 bases and the J gene end by 7 bases; junction bases not matched to a gene: 4. CDR1 and CDR2 (germline): SGHRS, YFSETQ. There are 14 residues in the CDR3.

CDR3 nucleotides: TGTGCCAGCAGCTTAGCTCAGACAGGGACTGGAAACACCATATATTTT. It yields the protein CASSLAQTGTGNTIYF. This sequence joins TRBV7-9 and TRBJ1-3, with TRBD1 matching 7 bases. With 0 bases clipped from V and 2 bases from J, the junction kept 4 bases outside the gene matches. The CDR3 covers 16 residues. In germline, CDR1 is SEHNR, CDR2 FQNEAQ (reference sequence).

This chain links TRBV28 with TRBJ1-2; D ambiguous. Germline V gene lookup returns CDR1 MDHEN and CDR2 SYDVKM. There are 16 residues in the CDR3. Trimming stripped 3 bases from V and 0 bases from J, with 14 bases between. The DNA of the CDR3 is TGTGCCAGCAGTTTTAGGCAGGTGAGAGCTAACTATGGCTACACCTTC. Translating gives CASSFRQVRANYGYTF.

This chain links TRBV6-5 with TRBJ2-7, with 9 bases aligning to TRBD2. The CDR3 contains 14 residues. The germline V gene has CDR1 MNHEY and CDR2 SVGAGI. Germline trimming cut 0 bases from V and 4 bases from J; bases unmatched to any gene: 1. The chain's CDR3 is CASSYSRGGYEQYF. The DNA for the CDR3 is TGTGCCAGCAGTTACTCGCGGGGGGGTTACGAGCAGTACTTC.

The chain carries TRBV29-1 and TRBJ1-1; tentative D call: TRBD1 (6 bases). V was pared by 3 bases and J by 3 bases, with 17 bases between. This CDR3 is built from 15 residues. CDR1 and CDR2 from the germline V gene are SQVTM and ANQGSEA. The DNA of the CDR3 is TGCAGCGTTGAGAAACTACAGGGTCGGGACACTGAAGCTTTCTTT. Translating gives CSVEKLQGRDTEAFF.

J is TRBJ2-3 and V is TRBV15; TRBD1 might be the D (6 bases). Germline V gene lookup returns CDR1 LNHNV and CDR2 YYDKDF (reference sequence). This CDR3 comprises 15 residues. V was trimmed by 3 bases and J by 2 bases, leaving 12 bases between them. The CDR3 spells CATSRWDKYTDTQYF. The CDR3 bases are TGTGCCACCAGCAGGTGGGACAAATACACAGATACGCAGTATTTT.

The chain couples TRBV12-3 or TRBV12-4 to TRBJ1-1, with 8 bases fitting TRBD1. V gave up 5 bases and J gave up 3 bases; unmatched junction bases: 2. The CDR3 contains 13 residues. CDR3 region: CASSTGGYTEAFF. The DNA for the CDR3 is TGTGCCAGCAGTACAGGGGGGTACACTGAAGCTTTCTTT.

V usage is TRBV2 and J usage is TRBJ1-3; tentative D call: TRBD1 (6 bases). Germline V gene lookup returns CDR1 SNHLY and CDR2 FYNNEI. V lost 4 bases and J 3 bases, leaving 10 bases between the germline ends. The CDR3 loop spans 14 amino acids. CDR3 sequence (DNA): TGTGCCAGCAGTGGGACAGTCTTTGGAAACACCATATATTTT. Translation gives CASSGTVFGNTIYF.

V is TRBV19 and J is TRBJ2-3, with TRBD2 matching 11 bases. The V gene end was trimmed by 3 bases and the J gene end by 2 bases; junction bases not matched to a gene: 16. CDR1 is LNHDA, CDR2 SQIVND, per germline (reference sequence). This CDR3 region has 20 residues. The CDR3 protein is CASSIGVELAGAGATDTQYF. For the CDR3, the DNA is TGTGCCAGTAGTATCGGTGTTGAACTAGCGGGAGCGGGGGCCACAGATACGCAGTATTTT.

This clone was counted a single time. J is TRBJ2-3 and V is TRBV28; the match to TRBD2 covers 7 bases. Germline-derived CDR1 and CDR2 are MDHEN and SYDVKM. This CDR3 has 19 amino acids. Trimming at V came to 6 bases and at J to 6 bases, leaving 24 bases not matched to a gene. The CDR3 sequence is CASSPIYGGLSGGTDTQYF. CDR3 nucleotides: TGTGCCAGCAGCCCCATTTATGGGGGTCTATCGGGAGGAACGGATACGCAGTATTTT.

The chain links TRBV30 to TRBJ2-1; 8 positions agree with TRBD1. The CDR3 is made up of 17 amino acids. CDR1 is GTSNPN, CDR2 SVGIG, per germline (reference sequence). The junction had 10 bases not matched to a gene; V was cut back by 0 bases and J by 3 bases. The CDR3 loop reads CAWSVPPRTGIYNEQFF. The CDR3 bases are TGTGCCTGGAGTGTCCCCCCTCGGACAGGGATCTACAATGAGCAGTTCTTC.

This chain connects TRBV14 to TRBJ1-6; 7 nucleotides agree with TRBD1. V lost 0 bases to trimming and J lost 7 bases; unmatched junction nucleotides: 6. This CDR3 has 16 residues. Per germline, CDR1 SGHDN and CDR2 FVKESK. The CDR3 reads CASSQDLGTANSPLHF. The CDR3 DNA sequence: TGTGCCAGCAGCCAAGATCTCGGGACAGCGAATTCACCCCTCCACTTT.

The CDR3: CASSWYRGWVTGELFF. CDR3 DNA: TGTGCCAGCAGCTGGTACAGGGGGTGGGTCACCGGGGAGCTGTTTTTT. This sequence joins TRBV7-2 and TRBJ2-2; 8 nucleotides match TRBD1. The CDR3 covers 16 residues. V gave up 4 bases and J gave up 4 bases; unmatched junction bases: 8. CDR1 SGHTA and CDR2 FQGNSA come from the germline V gene.

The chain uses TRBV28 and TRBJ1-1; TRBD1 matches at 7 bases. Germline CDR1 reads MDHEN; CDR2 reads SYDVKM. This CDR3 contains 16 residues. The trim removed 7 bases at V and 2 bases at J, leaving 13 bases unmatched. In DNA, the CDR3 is TGTGCCAGCATGTTCTTAGGGCAGGGGGAAAACACTGAAGCTTTCTTT. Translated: CASMFLGQGENTEAFF.

CDR3 bases: TGTGCCAGCAGTTACTGGCTCAGGATCTACGAGCAGTACTTC. This gives the protein CASSYWLRIYEQYF. The rearrangement uses TRBV6-2 or TRBV6-3 and TRBJ2-7, with unresolved D. V was shortened by 1 base and J by 3 bases, with 10 bases between the two germline ends. The germline V gene encodes CDR1 MNHEY and CDR2 SVGEGT. This CDR3 spans 14 amino acids.

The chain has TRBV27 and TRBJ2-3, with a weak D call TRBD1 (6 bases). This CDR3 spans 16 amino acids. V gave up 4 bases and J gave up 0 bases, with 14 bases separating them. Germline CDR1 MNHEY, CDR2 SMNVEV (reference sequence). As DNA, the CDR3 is TGTGCCAGCAGTTCAGGGACCGACAGGAGCACAGATACGCAGTATTTT. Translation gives CASSSGTDRSTDTQYF.

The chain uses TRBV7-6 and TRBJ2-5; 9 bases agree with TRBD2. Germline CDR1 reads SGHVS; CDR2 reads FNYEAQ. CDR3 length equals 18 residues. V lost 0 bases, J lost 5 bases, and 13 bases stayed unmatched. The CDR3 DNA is TGTGCCAGCAGCTTAGCTGCTGGGAGTAGCGGGAGCGGGGAGACCCAGTACTTC. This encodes CASSLAAGSSGSGETQYF.

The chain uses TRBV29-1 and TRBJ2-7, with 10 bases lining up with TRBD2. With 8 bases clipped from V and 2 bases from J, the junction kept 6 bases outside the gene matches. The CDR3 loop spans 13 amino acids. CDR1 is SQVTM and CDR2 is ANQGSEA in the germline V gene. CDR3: CSFAGTSAYEQYF. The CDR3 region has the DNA TGCAGCTTTGCCGGGACTAGCGCCTACGAGCAGTACTTC.

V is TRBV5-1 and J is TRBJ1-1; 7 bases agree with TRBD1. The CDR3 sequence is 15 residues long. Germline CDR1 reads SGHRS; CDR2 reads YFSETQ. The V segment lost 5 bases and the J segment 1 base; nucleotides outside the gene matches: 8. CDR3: CASSSATGTNTEAFF. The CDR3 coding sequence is TGCGCCAGCAGTAGTGCGACAGGGACGAACACTGAAGCTTTCTTT.

The DNA of the CDR3 is TGTGCCAGCAGCCTACCCGGGACTAGCGGGGGGGCCTTGGACGAGCAGTACTTC. It codes for CASSLPGTSGGALDEQYF. V and J are TRBV7-2 and TRBJ2-7, with TRBD2 matching 16 bases. CDR1 and CDR2 from the germline V gene are SGHTA and FQGNSA. Trimming took 5 bases from V and 5 from J; bases not matched to a gene: 12. The CDR3 totals 18 residues. The variable domain in full, completed from reference TRBV7-2 and TRBJ2-7, reads GAGVSQSPSNKVTEKGKDVELRCDPISGHTALYWYRQSLGQGLEFLIYFQGNSAPDKSGLPSDRFSAERTGGSVSTLTIQRTQQEDSAVYLCASSLPGTSGGALDEQYFGPGTRLTVT.